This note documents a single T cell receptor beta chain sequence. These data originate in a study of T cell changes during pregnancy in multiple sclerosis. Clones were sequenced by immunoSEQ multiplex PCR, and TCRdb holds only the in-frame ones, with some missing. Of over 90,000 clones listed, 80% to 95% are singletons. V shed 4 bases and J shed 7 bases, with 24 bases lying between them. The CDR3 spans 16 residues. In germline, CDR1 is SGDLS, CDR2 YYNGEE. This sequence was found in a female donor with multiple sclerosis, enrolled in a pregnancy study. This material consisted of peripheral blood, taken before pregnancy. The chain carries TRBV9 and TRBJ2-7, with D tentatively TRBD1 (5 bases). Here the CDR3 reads CASSTRVGQGVGEQYF. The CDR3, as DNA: TGTGCCAGCAGCACTCGAGTGGGGCAGGGTGTGGGGGAGCAGTACTTC.